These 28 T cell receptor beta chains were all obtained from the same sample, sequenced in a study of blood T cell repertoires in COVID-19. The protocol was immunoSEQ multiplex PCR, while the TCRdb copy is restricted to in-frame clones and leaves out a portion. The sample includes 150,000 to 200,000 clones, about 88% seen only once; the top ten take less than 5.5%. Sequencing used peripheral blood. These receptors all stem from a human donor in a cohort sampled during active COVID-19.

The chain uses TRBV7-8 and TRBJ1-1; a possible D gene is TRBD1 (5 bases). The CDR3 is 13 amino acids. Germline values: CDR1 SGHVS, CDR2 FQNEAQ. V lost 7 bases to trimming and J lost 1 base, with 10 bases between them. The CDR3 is CASKPDRNTEAFF. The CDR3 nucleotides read TGTGCCAGCAAACCCGACAGGAACACTGAAGCTTTCTTT.

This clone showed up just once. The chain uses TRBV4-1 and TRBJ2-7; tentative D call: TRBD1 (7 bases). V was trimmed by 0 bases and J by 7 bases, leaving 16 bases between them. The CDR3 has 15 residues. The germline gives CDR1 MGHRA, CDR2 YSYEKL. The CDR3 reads CASSQESQGGREQYF. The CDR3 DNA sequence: TGCGCCAGCAGCCAAGAGTCCCAGGGGGGCCGTGAGCAGTACTTC.

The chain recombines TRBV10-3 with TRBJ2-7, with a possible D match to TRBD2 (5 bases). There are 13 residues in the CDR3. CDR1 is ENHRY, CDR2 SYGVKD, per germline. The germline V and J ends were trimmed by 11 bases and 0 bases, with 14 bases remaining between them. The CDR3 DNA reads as TGTGCCGTCGGGATTCCTGGCTCCTACGAGCAGTACTTC. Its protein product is CAVGIPGSYEQYF.

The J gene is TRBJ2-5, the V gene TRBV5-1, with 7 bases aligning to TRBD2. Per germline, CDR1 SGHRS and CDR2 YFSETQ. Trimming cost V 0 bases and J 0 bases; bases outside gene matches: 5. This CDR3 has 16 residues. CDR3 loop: CASSLGPAGYQETQYF. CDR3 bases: TGCGCCAGCAGCTTGGGGCCAGCGGGGTACCAAGAGACCCAGTACTTC.

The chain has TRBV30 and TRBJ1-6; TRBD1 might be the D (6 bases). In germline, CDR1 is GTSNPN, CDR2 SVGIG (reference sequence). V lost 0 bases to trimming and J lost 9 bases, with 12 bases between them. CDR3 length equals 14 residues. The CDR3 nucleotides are TGTGCCTGGAGTGTTTCGGGGGGCTTTTCACCCCTCCACTTT. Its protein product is CAWSVSGGFSPLHF.

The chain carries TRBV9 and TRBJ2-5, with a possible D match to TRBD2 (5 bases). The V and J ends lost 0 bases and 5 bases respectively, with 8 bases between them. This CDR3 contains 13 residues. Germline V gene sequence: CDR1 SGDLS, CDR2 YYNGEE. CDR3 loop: CASSVAGSETQYF. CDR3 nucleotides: TGTGCCAGCAGCGTAGCGGGGTCTGAGACCCAGTACTTC.

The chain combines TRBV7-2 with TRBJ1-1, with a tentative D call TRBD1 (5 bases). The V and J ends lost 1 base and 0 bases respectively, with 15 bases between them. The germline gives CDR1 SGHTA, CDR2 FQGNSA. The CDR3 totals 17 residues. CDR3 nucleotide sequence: TGTGCCAGCAGCTTAGTGTCGGGGCGGGGGATGAACACTGAAGCTTTCTTT. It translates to CASSLVSGRGMNTEAFF.

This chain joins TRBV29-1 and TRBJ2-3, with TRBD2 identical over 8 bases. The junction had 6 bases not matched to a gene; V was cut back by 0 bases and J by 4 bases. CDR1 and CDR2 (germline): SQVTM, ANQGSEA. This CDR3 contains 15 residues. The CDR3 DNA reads TGCAGCGTTGAAGATTTTGGACTAGCCCCAGATACGCAGTATTTT. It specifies CSVEDFGLAPDTQYF.

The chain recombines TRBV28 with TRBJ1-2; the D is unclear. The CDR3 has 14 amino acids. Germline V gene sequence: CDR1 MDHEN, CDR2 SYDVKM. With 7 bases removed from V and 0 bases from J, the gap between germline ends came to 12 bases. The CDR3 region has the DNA TGTGCCAGCACCCGTTACCTAGCTAACTATGGCTACACCTTC. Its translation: CASTRYLANYGYTF.

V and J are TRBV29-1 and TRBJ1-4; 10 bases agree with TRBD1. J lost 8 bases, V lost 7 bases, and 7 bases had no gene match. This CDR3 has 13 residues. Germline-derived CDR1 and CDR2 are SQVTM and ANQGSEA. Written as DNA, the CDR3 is TGCAGCGCATCCGGGACAGGGGTCGAAAAACTGTTTTTT. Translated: CSASGTGVEKLFF.

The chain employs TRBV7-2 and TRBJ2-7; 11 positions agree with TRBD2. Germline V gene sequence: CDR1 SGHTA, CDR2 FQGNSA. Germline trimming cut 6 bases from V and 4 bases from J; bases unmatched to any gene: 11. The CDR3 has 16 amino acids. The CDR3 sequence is CASRKGGLAGGYEQYF. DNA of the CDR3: TGTGCCAGCAGGAAAGGAGGTTTAGCGGGAGGGTACGAGCAGTACTTC.

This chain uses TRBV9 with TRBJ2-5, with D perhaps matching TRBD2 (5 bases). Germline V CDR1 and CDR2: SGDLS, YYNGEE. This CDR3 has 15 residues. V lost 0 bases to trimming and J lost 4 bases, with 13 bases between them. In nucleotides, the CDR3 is TGTGCCAGCAGCGTAGCGGCTAGCTTTGTAGAGACCCAGTACTTC. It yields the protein CASSVAASFVETQYF.

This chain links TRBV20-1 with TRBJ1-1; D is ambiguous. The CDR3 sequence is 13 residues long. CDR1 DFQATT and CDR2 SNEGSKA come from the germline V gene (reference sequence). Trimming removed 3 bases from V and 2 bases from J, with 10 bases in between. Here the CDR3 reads CSASRGINTEAFF. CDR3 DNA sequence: TGCAGTGCTAGTCGTGGCATCAACACTGAAGCTTTCTTT.

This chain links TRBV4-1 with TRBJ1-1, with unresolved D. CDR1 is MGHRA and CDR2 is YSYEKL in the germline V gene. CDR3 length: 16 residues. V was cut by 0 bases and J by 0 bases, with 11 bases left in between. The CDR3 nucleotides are TGCGCCAGCAGCCAAGATGAATGGCAGATGAACACTGAAGCTTTCTTT. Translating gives CASSQDEWQMNTEAFF.

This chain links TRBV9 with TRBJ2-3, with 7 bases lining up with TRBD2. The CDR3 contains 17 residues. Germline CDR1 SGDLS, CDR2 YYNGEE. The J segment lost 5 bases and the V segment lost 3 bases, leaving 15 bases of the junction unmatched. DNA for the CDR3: TGTGCCAGCAGCGCCGACCCCCCGGGCGGGGAGGGAGATACGCAGTATTTT. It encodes CASSADPPGGEGDTQYF. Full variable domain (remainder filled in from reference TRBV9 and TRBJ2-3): DSGVTQTPKHLITATGQRVTLRCSPRSGDLSVYWYQQSLDQGLQFLIQYYNGEERAKGNILERFSAQQFPDLHSELNLSSLELGDSALYFCASSADPPGGEGDTQYFGPGTRLTVL.

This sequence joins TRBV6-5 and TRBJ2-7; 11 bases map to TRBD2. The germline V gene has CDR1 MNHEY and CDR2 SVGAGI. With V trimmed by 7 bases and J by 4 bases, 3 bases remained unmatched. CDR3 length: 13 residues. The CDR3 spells CASTLAGGYEQYF. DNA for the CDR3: TGTGCCAGCACCTTAGCGGGAGGGTACGAGCAGTACTTC.

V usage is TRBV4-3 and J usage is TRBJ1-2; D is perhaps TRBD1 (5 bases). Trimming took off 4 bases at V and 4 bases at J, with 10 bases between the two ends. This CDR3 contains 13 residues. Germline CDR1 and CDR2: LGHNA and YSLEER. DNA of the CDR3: TGCGCCAGCAGCCCGGGGAGGGGCTATGGCTACACCTTC. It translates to CASSPGRGYGYTF.

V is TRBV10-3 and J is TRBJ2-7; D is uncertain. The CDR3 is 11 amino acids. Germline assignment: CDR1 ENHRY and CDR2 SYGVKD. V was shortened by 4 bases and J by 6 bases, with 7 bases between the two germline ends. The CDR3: CAISVLGEQYF. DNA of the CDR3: TGTGCCATCAGTGTCCTAGGCGAGCAGTACTTC.

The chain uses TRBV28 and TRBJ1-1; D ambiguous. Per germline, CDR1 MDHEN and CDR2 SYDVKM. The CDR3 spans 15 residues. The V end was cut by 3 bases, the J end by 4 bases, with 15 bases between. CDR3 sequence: CASSFPVRDPTEAFF. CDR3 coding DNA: TGTGCCAGCAGTTTTCCCGTGAGGGATCCCACTGAAGCTTTCTTT.

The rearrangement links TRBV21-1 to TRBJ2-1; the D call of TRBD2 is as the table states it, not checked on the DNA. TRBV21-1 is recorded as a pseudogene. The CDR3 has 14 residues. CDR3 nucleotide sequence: TGTGCCAGCGGAAGATGGACTAGCGTCCTAGAGCAGTTCTTC. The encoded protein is CASGRWTSVLEQFF.

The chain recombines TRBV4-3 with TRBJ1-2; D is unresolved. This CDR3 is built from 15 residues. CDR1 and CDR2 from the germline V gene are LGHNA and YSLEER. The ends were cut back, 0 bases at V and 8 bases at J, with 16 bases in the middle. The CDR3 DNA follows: TGCGCCAGCAGCCAAGATCGGGGTGAACTAGGCGGCTACACCTTC. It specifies CASSQDRGELGGYTF.

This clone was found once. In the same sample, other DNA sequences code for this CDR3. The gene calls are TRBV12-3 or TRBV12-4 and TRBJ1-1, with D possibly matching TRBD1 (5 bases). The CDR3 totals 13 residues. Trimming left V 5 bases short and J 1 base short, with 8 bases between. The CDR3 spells CASSLTGNTEAFF. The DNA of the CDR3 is TGTGCCAGCAGTCTAACAGGGAACACTGAAGCTTTCTTT.

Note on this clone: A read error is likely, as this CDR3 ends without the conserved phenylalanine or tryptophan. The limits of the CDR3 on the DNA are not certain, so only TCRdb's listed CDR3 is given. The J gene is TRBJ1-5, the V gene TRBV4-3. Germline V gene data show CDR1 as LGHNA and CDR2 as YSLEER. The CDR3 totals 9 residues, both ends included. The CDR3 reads CASSQEELT.

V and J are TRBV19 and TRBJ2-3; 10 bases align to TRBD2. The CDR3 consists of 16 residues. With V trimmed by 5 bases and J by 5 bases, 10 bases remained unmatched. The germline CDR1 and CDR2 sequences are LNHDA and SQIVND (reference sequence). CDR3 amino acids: CASSGTSGMGVDTQYF. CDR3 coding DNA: TGTGCCAGTAGTGGCACTAGCGGGATGGGGGTAGATACGCAGTATTTT.

The CDR3 reads CSVEGSTSEYNEQFF. CDR3 DNA sequence: TGCAGCGTTGAAGGGTCGACTAGCGAATACAATGAGCAGTTCTTC. This chain uses TRBV29-1 with TRBJ2-1, with 8 positions matching TRBD2. The ends lost 1 base at V and 4 bases at J; junction bases unmatched: 6. There are 15 residues in the CDR3. CDR1 SQVTM and CDR2 ANQGSEA come from the germline V gene.

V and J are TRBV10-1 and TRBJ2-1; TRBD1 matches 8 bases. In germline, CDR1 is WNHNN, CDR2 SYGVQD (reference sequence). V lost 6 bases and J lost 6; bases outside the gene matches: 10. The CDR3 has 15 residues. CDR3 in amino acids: CASSERRDRFNEQFF. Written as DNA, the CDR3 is TGCGCCAGCAGCGAACGCCGGGACAGGTTCAATGAGCAGTTCTTC.

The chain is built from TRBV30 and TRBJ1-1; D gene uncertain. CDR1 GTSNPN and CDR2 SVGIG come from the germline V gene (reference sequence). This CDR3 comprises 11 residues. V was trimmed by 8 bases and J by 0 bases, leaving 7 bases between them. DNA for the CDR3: TGTGCCCGGCGGATGAACACTGAAGCTTTCTTT. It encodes CARRMNTEAFF.

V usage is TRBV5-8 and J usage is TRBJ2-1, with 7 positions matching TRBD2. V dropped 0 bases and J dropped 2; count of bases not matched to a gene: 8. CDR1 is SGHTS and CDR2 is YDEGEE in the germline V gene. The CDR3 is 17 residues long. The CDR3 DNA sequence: TGTGCCAGCAGCTTGGAACGGGGAGGGCCGGCCTACAATGAGCAGTTCTTC. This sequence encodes CASSLERGGPAYNEQFF.